The clone carrying this TCR beta chain was seen a handful of times. Its cognate antigen is unknown. Primers used in a second PCR of roughly 7 to 12 cycles were a sample-barcoded 5' primer and a J-beta primer mix. TCRdb used MiXCR to reprocess the 5' RACE reads, holding one entry per CDR3 protein. Of 800,000 to 950,000 distinct CDR3 sequences listed, just under 30% are singletons. The data belong to a study of blood T cells in healthy people across ages. Study-wide points: Estimates based on one million T cells were treated as lower bounds.

This CDR3 contains 16 residues. Trimming cost V 3 bases and J 2 bases; bases outside gene matches: 6. From germline, CDR1 is SGHTA and CDR2 FQGNSA. This same sample was also taken into another study, of T cells of mothers and their children.

The receptor comes from a woman in her forties in good health. The specimen was blood. The chain joins TRBV7-2 to TRBJ2-2; TRBD1 agrees at 7 bases. The CDR3 coding sequence is TGTGCCAGCAGCTTGGGACAGACCTCAAACACCGGGGAGCTGTTTTTT. Its protein product is CASSLGQTSNTGELFF.